This T cell receptor beta chain was observed in a study of early T cells in non-severe SARS-CoV-2 infection. J gave up 9 bases and V 3 bases, and 7 bases lay outside the gene matches. This CDR3 has 12 amino acids. Per germline, CDR1 DFQATT and CDR2 SNEGSKA (reference sequence). This clonotype showed up many times. Attachment of unique molecular identifiers to individual cDNA molecules was performed. TCRdb itself ran the 5' RACE reads through MiXCR, one entry per CDR3 protein. The data hold just over 70,000 distinct CDR3 sequences, with around 12% observed a single time. Sequenced: whole blood. The genes are TRBV20-1 and TRBJ1-1; 7 positions agree with TRBD1. The origin of this receptor is an adult who was a healthcare worker with PCR-confirmed SARS-CoV-2 infection or an uninfected control (not recorded which). The CDR3 DNA is TGCAGTGCTAGTCGGGCCAGGGGGAAAGCTTTCTTT. This encodes CSASRARGKAFF.